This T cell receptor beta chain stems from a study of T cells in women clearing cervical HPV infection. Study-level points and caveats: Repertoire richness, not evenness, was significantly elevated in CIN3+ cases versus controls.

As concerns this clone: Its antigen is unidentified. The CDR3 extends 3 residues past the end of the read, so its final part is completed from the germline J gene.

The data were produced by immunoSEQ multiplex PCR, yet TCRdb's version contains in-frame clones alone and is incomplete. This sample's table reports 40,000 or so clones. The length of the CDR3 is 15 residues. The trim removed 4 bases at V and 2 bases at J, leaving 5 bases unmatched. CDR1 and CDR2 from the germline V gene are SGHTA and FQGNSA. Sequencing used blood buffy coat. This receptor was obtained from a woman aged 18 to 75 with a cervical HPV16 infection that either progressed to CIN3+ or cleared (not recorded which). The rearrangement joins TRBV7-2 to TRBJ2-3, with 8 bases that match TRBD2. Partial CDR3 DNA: TGTGCCAGCAGCTCCATAGCGGGATTCACAGATACG. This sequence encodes CASSSIAGFTDT. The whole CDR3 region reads CASSSIAGFTDTQYF.